This T cell receptor beta chain derives from a study of spatial heterogeneity in lung cancer. This clonotype was observed many times. Time point described: sample taken at primary tumor resection. The CDR3 loop spans 15 amino acids. The V gene lost 1 base and the J gene lost 6 bases, with 10 bases spanning the gap. In germline, CDR1 is MNHNS, CDR2 SASEGT. One entry per CDR3 protein results from TCRdb running MiXCR on the 5' RACE reads. The data hold some 7,200 distinct CDR3 sequences, with approximately 9.9% observed a single time. The rearrangement links TRBV6-1 to TRBJ1-6; D possibly corresponds to TRBD1 (5 bases). Specimen: normal lung tissue next to the tumor, collected at surgery. The sequence came from a male donor with early-stage non-small cell lung cancer. This CDR3 is CASSEERTSNSPLHF. DNA for the CDR3: TGTGCCAGCAGTGAAGAAAGGACAAGTAATTCACCCCTCCACTTT.